One sample yielded the 30 T cell receptor beta chains listed below, sequenced in a study of CD8+CD57+ T cells in acquired aplastic anemia. The study profiled TCR beta VDJ and CDR3 using genomic DNA as template. TCRdb redid the calling of the reads with MiXCR, one entry per CDR3 protein. Of some 47,000 distinct CDR3 sequences listed, about two thirds are singletons. Sequencing was done on a sample of sorted CD4+, CD8+, or CD8+CD57+ T cells (not recorded which) from PBMCs. Source of these receptors: a human donor in good health, serving as a control.

This clonotype was found once. CDR3 loop: CASSNRTNEKLFF. The CDR3 nucleotides read TGTGCCAGCAGTAACAGAACTAATGAAAAACTGTTTTTT. The chain uses TRBV7-8 and TRBJ1-4; no clear D. The CDR3 extends over 13 amino acids. Trimming cost V 6 bases and J 1 base, with 6 bases left between them. CDR1 SGHVS and CDR2 FQNEAQ come from the germline V gene.

Points on this clonotype: Given the absence of the conserved phenylalanine or tryptophan at the CDR3 end, a read error is likely. The DNA is omitted, as the CDR3 cannot be located on it reliably, and the CDR3 follows TCRdb's listing. The chain combines TRBV20-1 with TRBJ2-7; the table calls TRBD1, which could not be checked here. The CDR3 is made up of 13 amino acids, end residues included. The germline V gene has CDR1 DFQATT and CDR2 SNEGSKA (reference sequence). The CDR3 protein is CSARPPGQGALPI.

The chain combines TRBV10-3 with TRBJ2-2; D possibly uses TRBD1 or TRBD2 (5 bases each). The germline gives CDR1 ENHRY, CDR2 SYGVKD. This CDR3 comprises 14 residues. V lost 4 bases and J 4 bases, leaving 10 bases between the germline ends. CDR3 region: CAISADGTTGELFF. CDR3 nucleotides: TGTGCCATCAGTGCGGATGGGACCACCGGGGAGCTGTTTTTT.

This clonotype turned up a few times. This rearrangement joins TRBV5-1 to TRBJ1-2; D gene ambiguous. Trimming took 0 bases from V and 4 from J, leaving 13 bases between them. Germline V gene sequence: CDR1 SGHRS, CDR2 YFSETQ. This CDR3 has 15 residues. The CDR3 sequence is CASSLDGMIGYGYTF. The CDR3 DNA is TGCGCCAGCAGCTTGGACGGCATGATCGGCTATGGCTACACCTTC.

The chain uses TRBV5-8 and TRBJ1-5, with D unresolved. Germline V gene sequence: CDR1 SGHTS, CDR2 YDEGEE. V lost 0 bases and J lost 7, with 11 bases in between. This CDR3 has 14 amino acids. The CDR3: CASSLEPDDQPQHF. CDR3 nucleotides: TGTGCCAGCAGCTTGGAACCGGACGACCAGCCCCAGCATTTT.

The chain combines TRBV10-2 with TRBJ2-1; the D is unclear. V dropped 0 bases and J dropped 5 bases, with 11 bases sitting between them. Germline CDR1 is WSHSY and CDR2 is SAAADI. There are 15 residues in the CDR3. CDR3 nucleotide sequence: TGCGCCAGCAGTGAGTCTTTATACGGAAACAATGAGCAGTTCTTC. The encoded protein is CASSESLYGNNEQFF.

This clonotype was observed many times. The chain uses TRBV12-3 or TRBV12-4 and TRBJ2-1, with 10 positions matching TRBD2. J was trimmed by 7 bases and V by 4 bases; bases with no gene match: 7. The CDR3 runs to 15 residues. CDR3 nucleotides: TGTGCCAGCAGTTGGAGCGGGAGGGCCGAGAATGAGCAGTTCTTC. Translation: CASSWSGRAENEQFF.

The V and J genes are TRBV14 and TRBJ2-6; D unclear. There are 14 residues in the CDR3. Germline lookup yields CDR1 SGHDN and CDR2 FVKESK. The germline V and J ends were trimmed by 6 bases and 2 bases, with 8 bases remaining between them. The DNA of the CDR3 is TGTGCCAGCAGTGAAAGGGCTGGGGCCAACGTCCTGACTTTC. It yields the protein CASSERAGANVLTF.

This chain links TRBV7-2 with TRBJ2-2, with D perhaps matching TRBD1 (6 bases). The V gene's germline CDR1 is SGHTA and CDR2 FQGNSA. This CDR3 comprises 15 residues. V lost 5 bases, J lost 0 bases, and 10 bases lay in between. The CDR3 is CASSLRQANTGELFF. CDR3 nucleotides: TGTGCCAGCAGCCTGAGACAGGCGAACACCGGGGAGCTGTTTTTT.

This chain connects TRBV7-9 to TRBJ1-1; D remains ambiguous. Trimming stripped 5 bases from V and 3 bases from J, with 13 bases between. CDR3 size: 14 residues. In germline, CDR1 is SEHNR, CDR2 FQNEAQ (reference sequence). The CDR3 spells CASSQDGLDTEAFF. For the CDR3, the DNA is TGTGCCAGCAGCCAGGACGGCCTGGACACTGAAGCTTTCTTT.

This chain links TRBV10-1 with TRBJ1-3; no reliable D call. The CDR3 consists of 14 residues. The V end lost 2 bases, the J end lost 0 bases, and 5 bases lay between the germline ends. CDR1 is WNHNN, CDR2 SYGVQD, per germline (reference sequence). CDR3 in amino acids: CASSEGSSGNTIYF. The CDR3, as DNA: TGCGCCAGCAGTGAGGGGAGCTCTGGAAACACCATATATTTT.

This clonotype was seen only a few times. Sequence at one end of the junction differs from germline and may be a read error. CDR3 in amino acids: CATSREVQGARTEAFF. The CDR3, as DNA: TGTGCCACCAGCAGAGAGGTACAGGGGGCGAGGACTGAGGCTTTCTTT. The chain carries TRBV15 and TRBJ1-1, with 9 bases aligning to TRBD1. The CDR3 loop spans 16 amino acids. Per the germline V gene, CDR1 is LNHNV and CDR2 is YYDKDF (reference sequence).

The rearrangement links TRBV11-1 to TRBJ2-7; possibly TRBD2 for D (5 bases). The germline V gene has CDR1 SGHAT and CDR2 FQDESV (reference sequence). This CDR3 has 16 amino acids. The V gene lost 0 bases and the J gene lost 0 bases, with 12 bases spanning the gap. The CDR3 DNA follows: TGTGCCAGCAGCTTAGCCGAGCGGTACAGCTCCTACGAGCAGTACTTC. Its protein is CASSLAERYSSYEQYF.

The rearrangement uses TRBV6-5 and TRBJ1-1; D unresolved. CDR3 length: 16 amino acids. Trimming pared 2 bases from V and 0 bases from J, leaving 13 bases between. CDR1 and CDR2 from the germline V gene are MNHEY and SVGAGI. CDR3 region: CASSYLDAGMNTEAFF. The DNA of the CDR3 is TGTGCCAGCAGTTACCTAGACGCGGGGATGAACACTGAAGCTTTCTTT.

The V gene is TRBV19, the J gene TRBJ1-1, with D possibly being TRBD1 (6 bases). Trimming shortened V by 4 bases and J by 1 base, and 13 bases separated the two germline ends. The length of the CDR3 is 15 residues. CDR1 and CDR2 (germline): LNHDA, SQIVND (reference sequence). The CDR3 here is CASSNLQGRNTEAFF. CDR3 DNA sequence: TGTGCCAGTAGTAACTTACAGGGCAGGAACACTGAAGCTTTCTTT.

This clonotype was seen ten or more times. This sequence joins TRBV14 and TRBJ2-7; D remains unclear. The CDR3 totals 14 residues. CDR1 SGHDN and CDR2 FVKESK come from the germline V gene. The germline V and J ends were trimmed by 5 bases and 0 bases, with 11 bases remaining between them. CDR3 sequence (DNA): TGTGCCAGCAGCTCCGCTTTAAGCTCCTACGAGCAGTACTTC. Amino acids: CASSSALSSYEQYF.

The rearrangement joins TRBV7-2 to TRBJ1-5; 9 bases match TRBD1. CDR1 and CDR2 (germline): SGHTA, FQGNSA. Trimming cost V 2 bases and J 7 bases; bases outside gene matches: 6. There are 15 residues in the CDR3. CDR3: CASSLQGQGWQPQHF. The CDR3 DNA reads as TGTGCCAGCAGCTTACAGGGACAGGGATGGCAGCCCCAGCATTTT.

As concerns this clonotype: One end of the junction does not line up with germline, which may come from a read error. The rearrangement joins TRBV24-1 to TRBJ2-1; the D gene is possibly TRBD1 (6 bases). CDR1 and CDR2 from the germline V gene are KGHDR and SFDVKD. The CDR3 length is 15 residues. CDR3 nucleotide sequence: TGTGCCACCAGTGATGGACAGTACTCCCACAATGAGCAGTTCTTC. Protein sequence: CATSDGQYSHNEQFF.

V usage is TRBV7-9 and J usage is TRBJ2-5; 12 bases map to TRBD2. V dropped 6 bases and J dropped 2; count of bases not matched to a gene: 4. Per germline, CDR1 SEHNR and CDR2 FQNEAQ (reference sequence). The CDR3 has 15 residues. The CDR3 DNA is TGTGCCAGCAGACCGACTAGCGGGGGACAAGAGACCCAGTACTTC. Its protein is CASRPTSGGQETQYF. Combining the CDR3 with reference TRBV7-9 and TRBJ2-5 gives the whole variable domain DTGVSQNPRHKITKRGQNVTFRCDPISEHNRLYWYRQTLGQGPEFLTYFQNEAQLEKSRLLSDRFSAERPKGSFSTLEIQRTEQGDSAMYLCASRPTSGGQETQYFGPGTRLLVL.

The count of this clonotype is one. V gene TRBV5-1 combines with J gene TRBJ2-7; 7 bases align to TRBD1. V lost 3 bases to trimming and J lost 0 bases; unmatched junction nucleotides: 3. Germline CDR1 SGHRS, CDR2 YFSETQ. This CDR3 comprises 14 residues. CDR3 DNA: TGCGCCAGCAGCTGGGGGACAGCCTCCTACGAGCAGTACTTC. As protein: CASSWGTASYEQYF.

The rearrangement links TRBV6-1 to TRBJ2-1, with TRBD2 identical over 9 bases. The V gene's germline CDR1 is MNHNS and CDR2 SASEGT. V was clipped by 10 bases and J by 9 bases; unmatched bases: 10. The CDR3 runs to 13 residues. CDR3 coding DNA: TGTGCCATCAGCGGAGCGGGAGGTGGTGAGCAGTTCTTC. Protein product: CAISGAGGGEQFF.

This chain links TRBV12-3 or TRBV12-4 with TRBJ1-2, with 9 bases lining up with TRBD1. The CDR3 length is 16 residues. V was pared by 1 base and J by 5 bases, with 8 bases of the junction left unmatched. CDR3 bases: TGTGCCAGCAGTTTAGGGCGGGGGACAGGGCCGTATGGCTACACCTTC. It specifies CASSLGRGTGPYGYTF.

The V gene is TRBV7-2, the J gene TRBJ1-1; weak D call: TRBD1 (6 bases). CDR3 length: 14 residues. The germline V and J ends were trimmed by 1 base and 4 bases, with 10 bases remaining between them. Looked up from germline, CDR1 is SGHTA and CDR2 is FQGNSA. The CDR3 DNA is TGTGCCAGCAGCTTAGTGGAGGGGGGCACTGAAGCTTTCTTT. This codes for CASSLVEGGTEAFF. The variable domain in full, with the rest retrieved from reference TRBV7-2 and TRBJ1-1, is GAGVSQSPSNKVTEKGKDVELRCDPISGHTALYWYRQSLGQGLEFLIYFQGNSAPDKSGLPSDRFSAERTGGSVSTLTIQRTQQEDSAVYLCASSLVEGGTEAFFGQGTRLTVV.

The chain recombines TRBV2 with TRBJ1-1; D might be TRBD1 (6 bases). V lost 2 bases and J 5 bases, leaving 18 bases between the germline ends. The CDR3 is 16 residues long. In germline, CDR1 is SNHLY, CDR2 FYNNEI. This CDR3 is CASSEIGSGRGTEAFF. CDR3 sequence (DNA): TGTGCCAGCAGTGAAATCGGATCGGGGAGGGGGACTGAAGCTTTCTTT.

The table lists this clonotype with many counts. The CDR3 protein is CASRDTGGQSNTEAFF. CDR3 nucleotides: TGTGCCAGCAGAGATACCGGGGGACAGTCGAACACTGAAGCTTTCTTT. This sequence joins TRBV2 and TRBJ1-1; 7 bases are a match to TRBD1. V trimming: 6 bases; J trimming: 1 base; junction bases outside the gene matches: 11. Germline V gene data show CDR1 as SNHLY and CDR2 as FYNNEI. This CDR3 is 16 amino acids long. Drawing the rest from reference TRBV2 and TRBJ1-1, the complete variable domain is EPEVTQTPSHQVTQMGQEVILRCVPISNHLYFYWYRQILGQKVEFLVSFYNNEISEKSEIFDDQFSVERPDGSNFTLKIRSTKLEDSAMYFCASRDTGGQSNTEAFFGQGTRLTVV.

Many counts were recorded for this clonotype. The J gene is TRBJ2-7, the V gene TRBV5-4; the match to TRBD2 covers 8 bases. The CDR3 has 14 residues. CDR1 and CDR2 from the germline V gene are SGHNT and YYREEE (reference sequence). V lost 7 bases to trimming and J lost 3 bases; unmatched junction nucleotides: 9. The CDR3 region is CASAPGSGGYEQYF. As DNA, the CDR3 is TGTGCCAGCGCCCCTGGCAGCGGGGGCTACGAGCAGTACTTC.

CDR3 residues: CATSDPGQNSNQPQHF. The CDR3 coding sequence is TGTGCCACCAGTGACCCGGGACAGAATAGCAATCAGCCCCAGCATTTT. This chain uses TRBV24-1 with TRBJ1-5; TRBD1 agrees at 7 bases. The CDR3 has 16 residues. Looked up from germline, CDR1 is KGHDR and CDR2 is SFDVKD. V dropped 4 bases and J dropped 0; count of bases not matched to a gene: 5.

A single count supports this clonotype. This chain joins TRBV2 and TRBJ1-2, with 7 bases that match TRBD1. V dropped 2 bases and J dropped 7; count of bases not matched to a gene: 1. The CDR3 contains 12 residues. Per germline, CDR1 SNHLY and CDR2 FYNNEI. The CDR3 is CASSESGGGYTF. The CDR3 DNA reads as TGTGCCAGCAGTGAATCAGGGGGTGGCTACACCTTC.

The rearrangement joins TRBV7-2 to TRBJ1-4; 8 positions agree with TRBD1. The germline V gene has CDR1 SGHTA and CDR2 FQGNSA. The CDR3 is 14 amino acids. V was clipped by 6 bases and J by 6 bases; unmatched bases: 6. This CDR3 is CASSPVDRDEKLFF. Here the CDR3 DNA reads TGTGCCAGCAGTCCGGTGGACAGGGATGAAAAACTGTTTTTT.

This clonotype has a count of ten or more. The chain joins TRBV6-1 to TRBJ2-1, with 12 bases lining up with TRBD2. CDR3 length: 16 amino acids. Trimming removed 1 base from V and 4 bases from J; junction bases left unmatched: 2. The V gene's germline CDR1 is MNHNS and CDR2 SASEGT. DNA of the CDR3: TGTGCCAGCAGTGAAGGTCTAGCGGGAGGGTACAATGAGCAGTTCTTC. This sequence encodes CASSEGLAGGYNEQFF.